This T cell receptor (beta chain) was sequenced for a study of blood T cell repertoires in COVID-19. Across the whole study: PBMCs, B-cell-depleted T cells, or T cells provided the cDNA or gDNA that made up the material.

Data came from immunoSEQ multiplex PCR; TCRdb stores just in-frame clones and leaves some out. The sample lists a few hundred thousand clones, approximately 83% occurring once. The CDR3 has 13 residues. Germline assignment: CDR1 SNHLY and CDR2 FYNNEI. V gave up 6 bases and J gave up 7 bases; unmatched junction bases: 6. The source of this sequence is a man over 45 who had recovered from COVID-19. The chain recombines TRBV2 with TRBJ1-5; 7 bases agree with TRBD1. The specimen sequenced was PBMCs or T cells enriched from blood (not recorded which). DNA for the CDR3: TGTGCCAGCAGGGGACAGACTCGCCAGCCCCAGCATTTT. It translates to CASRGQTRQPQHF.